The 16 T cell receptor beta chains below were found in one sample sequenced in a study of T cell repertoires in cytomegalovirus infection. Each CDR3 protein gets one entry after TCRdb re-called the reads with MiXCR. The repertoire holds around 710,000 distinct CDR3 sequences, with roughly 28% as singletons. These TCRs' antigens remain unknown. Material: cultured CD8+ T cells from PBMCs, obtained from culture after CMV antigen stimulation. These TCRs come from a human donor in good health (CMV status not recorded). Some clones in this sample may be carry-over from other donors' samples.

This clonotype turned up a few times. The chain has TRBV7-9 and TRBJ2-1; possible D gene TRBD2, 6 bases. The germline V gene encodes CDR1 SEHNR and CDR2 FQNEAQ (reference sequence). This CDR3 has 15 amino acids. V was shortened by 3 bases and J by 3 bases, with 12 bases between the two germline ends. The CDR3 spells CASSFSGEYYNEQFF. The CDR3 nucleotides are TGTGCCAGCAGCTTTTCGGGGGAATACTACAATGAGCAGTTCTTC.

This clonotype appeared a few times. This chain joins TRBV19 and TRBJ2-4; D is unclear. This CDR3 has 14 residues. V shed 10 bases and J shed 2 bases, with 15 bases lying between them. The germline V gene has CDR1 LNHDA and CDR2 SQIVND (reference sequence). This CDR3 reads CATSVASTKNIQYF. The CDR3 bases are TGTGCCACCTCGGTAGCCTCTACCAAAAACATTCAGTACTTC.

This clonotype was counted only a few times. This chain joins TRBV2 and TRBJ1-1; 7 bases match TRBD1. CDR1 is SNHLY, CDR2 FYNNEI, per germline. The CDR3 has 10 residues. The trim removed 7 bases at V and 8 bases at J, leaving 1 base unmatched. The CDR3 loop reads CASKDREAFF. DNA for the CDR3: TGTGCCAGCAAGGACAGGGAAGCTTTCTTT.

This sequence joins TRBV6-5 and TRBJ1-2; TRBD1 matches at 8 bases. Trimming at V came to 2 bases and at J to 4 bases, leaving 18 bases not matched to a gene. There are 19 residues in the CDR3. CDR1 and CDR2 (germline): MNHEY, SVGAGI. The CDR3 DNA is TGTGCCAGCAGTTACCAATTCAGGACAGGGTCTCGTATGCCCTATGGCTACACCTTC. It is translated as CASSYQFRTGSRMPYGYTF.

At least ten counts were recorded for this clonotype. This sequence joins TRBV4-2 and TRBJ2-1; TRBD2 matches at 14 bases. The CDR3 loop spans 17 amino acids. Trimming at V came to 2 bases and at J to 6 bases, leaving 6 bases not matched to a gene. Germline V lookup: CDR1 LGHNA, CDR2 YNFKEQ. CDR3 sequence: CASSQLSGTSGGNEQFF. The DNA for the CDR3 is TGTGCCAGCAGCCAACTCTCCGGGACTAGCGGGGGCAATGAGCAGTTCTTC.

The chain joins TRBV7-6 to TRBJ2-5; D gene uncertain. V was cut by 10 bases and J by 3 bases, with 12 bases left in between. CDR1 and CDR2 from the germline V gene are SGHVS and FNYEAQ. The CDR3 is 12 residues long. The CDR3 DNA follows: TGTGCCATATCAGGACGGAAAGAGACCCAGTACTTC. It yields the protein CAISGRKETQYF.

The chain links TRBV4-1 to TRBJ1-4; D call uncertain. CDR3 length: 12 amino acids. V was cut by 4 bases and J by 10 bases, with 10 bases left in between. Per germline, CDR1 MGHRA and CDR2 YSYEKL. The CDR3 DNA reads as TGCGCCAGCAGCCCAGACTTGGTAAAACTGTTTTTT. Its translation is CASSPDLVKLFF.

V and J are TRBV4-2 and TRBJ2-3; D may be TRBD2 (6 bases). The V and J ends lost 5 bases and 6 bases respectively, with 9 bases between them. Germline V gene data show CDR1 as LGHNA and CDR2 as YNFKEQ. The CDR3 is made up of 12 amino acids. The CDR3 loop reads CASSIAVDTQYF. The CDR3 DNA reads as TGTGCCAGCAGCATAGCGGTTGATACGCAGTATTTT.

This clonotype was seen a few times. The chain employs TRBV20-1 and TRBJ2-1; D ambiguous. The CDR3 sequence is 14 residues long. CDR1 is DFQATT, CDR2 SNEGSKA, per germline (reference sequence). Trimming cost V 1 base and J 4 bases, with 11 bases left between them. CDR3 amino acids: CSARGQQHYNEQFF. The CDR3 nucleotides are TGCAGTGCTAGAGGCCAACAGCATTACAATGAGCAGTTCTTC.

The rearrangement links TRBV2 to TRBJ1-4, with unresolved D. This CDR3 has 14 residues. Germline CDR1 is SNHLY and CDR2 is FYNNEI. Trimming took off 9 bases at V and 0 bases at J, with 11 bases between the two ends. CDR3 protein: CASKDGSTNEKLFF. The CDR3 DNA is TGTGCCAGTAAGGACGGATCAACTAATGAAAAACTGTTTTTT. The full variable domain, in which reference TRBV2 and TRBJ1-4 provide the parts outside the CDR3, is EPEVTQTPSHQVTQMGQEVILRCVPISNHLYFYWYRQILGQKVEFLVSFYNNEISEKSEIFDDQFSVERPDGSNFTLKIRSTKLEDSAMYFCASKDGSTNEKLFFGSGTQLSVL.

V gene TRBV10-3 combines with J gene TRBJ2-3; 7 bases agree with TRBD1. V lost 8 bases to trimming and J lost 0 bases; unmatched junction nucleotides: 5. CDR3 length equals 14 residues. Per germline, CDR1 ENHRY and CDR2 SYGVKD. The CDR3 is CAIEGAESTDTQYF. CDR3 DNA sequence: TGTGCCATCGAGGGGGCGGAAAGCACAGATACGCAGTATTTT.

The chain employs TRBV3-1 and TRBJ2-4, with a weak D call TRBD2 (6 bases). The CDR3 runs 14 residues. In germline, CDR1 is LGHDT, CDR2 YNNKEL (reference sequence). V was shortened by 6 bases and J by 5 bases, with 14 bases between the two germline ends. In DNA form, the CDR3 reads TGTGCCAGCAGAGATGGCGGCGGGGAAAACATTCAGTACTTC. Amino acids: CASRDGGGENIQYF.

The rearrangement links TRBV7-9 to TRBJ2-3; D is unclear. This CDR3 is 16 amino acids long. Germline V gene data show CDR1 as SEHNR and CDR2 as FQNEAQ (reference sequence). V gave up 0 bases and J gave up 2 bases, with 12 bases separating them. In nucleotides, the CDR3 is TGTGCCAGCAGCTTAGCGACTCGTCCGATCACAGATACGCAGTATTTT. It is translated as CASSLATRPITDTQYF.

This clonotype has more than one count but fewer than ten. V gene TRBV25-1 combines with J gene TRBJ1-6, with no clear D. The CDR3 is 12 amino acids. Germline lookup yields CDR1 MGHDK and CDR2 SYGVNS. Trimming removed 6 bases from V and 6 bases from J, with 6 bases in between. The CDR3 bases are TGTGCCAGCAGAGCGGGTAATTCACCCCTCCACTTT. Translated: CASRAGNSPLHF.

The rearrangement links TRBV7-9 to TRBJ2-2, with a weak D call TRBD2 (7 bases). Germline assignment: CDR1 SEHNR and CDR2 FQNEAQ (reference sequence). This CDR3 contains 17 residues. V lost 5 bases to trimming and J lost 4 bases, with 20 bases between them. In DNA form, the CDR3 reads TGTGCCAGCAGCCCCCTAGCTGGGGGGGCGCGCACCGGGGAGCTGTTTTTT. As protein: CASSPLAGGARTGELFF.

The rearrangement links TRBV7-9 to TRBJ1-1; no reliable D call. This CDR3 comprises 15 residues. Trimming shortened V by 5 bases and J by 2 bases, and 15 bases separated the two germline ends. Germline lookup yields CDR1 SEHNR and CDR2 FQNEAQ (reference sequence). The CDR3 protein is CASSPPRGSNTEAFF. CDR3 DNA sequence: TGTGCCAGCAGCCCCCCTCGTGGTTCTAACACTGAAGCTTTCTTT.